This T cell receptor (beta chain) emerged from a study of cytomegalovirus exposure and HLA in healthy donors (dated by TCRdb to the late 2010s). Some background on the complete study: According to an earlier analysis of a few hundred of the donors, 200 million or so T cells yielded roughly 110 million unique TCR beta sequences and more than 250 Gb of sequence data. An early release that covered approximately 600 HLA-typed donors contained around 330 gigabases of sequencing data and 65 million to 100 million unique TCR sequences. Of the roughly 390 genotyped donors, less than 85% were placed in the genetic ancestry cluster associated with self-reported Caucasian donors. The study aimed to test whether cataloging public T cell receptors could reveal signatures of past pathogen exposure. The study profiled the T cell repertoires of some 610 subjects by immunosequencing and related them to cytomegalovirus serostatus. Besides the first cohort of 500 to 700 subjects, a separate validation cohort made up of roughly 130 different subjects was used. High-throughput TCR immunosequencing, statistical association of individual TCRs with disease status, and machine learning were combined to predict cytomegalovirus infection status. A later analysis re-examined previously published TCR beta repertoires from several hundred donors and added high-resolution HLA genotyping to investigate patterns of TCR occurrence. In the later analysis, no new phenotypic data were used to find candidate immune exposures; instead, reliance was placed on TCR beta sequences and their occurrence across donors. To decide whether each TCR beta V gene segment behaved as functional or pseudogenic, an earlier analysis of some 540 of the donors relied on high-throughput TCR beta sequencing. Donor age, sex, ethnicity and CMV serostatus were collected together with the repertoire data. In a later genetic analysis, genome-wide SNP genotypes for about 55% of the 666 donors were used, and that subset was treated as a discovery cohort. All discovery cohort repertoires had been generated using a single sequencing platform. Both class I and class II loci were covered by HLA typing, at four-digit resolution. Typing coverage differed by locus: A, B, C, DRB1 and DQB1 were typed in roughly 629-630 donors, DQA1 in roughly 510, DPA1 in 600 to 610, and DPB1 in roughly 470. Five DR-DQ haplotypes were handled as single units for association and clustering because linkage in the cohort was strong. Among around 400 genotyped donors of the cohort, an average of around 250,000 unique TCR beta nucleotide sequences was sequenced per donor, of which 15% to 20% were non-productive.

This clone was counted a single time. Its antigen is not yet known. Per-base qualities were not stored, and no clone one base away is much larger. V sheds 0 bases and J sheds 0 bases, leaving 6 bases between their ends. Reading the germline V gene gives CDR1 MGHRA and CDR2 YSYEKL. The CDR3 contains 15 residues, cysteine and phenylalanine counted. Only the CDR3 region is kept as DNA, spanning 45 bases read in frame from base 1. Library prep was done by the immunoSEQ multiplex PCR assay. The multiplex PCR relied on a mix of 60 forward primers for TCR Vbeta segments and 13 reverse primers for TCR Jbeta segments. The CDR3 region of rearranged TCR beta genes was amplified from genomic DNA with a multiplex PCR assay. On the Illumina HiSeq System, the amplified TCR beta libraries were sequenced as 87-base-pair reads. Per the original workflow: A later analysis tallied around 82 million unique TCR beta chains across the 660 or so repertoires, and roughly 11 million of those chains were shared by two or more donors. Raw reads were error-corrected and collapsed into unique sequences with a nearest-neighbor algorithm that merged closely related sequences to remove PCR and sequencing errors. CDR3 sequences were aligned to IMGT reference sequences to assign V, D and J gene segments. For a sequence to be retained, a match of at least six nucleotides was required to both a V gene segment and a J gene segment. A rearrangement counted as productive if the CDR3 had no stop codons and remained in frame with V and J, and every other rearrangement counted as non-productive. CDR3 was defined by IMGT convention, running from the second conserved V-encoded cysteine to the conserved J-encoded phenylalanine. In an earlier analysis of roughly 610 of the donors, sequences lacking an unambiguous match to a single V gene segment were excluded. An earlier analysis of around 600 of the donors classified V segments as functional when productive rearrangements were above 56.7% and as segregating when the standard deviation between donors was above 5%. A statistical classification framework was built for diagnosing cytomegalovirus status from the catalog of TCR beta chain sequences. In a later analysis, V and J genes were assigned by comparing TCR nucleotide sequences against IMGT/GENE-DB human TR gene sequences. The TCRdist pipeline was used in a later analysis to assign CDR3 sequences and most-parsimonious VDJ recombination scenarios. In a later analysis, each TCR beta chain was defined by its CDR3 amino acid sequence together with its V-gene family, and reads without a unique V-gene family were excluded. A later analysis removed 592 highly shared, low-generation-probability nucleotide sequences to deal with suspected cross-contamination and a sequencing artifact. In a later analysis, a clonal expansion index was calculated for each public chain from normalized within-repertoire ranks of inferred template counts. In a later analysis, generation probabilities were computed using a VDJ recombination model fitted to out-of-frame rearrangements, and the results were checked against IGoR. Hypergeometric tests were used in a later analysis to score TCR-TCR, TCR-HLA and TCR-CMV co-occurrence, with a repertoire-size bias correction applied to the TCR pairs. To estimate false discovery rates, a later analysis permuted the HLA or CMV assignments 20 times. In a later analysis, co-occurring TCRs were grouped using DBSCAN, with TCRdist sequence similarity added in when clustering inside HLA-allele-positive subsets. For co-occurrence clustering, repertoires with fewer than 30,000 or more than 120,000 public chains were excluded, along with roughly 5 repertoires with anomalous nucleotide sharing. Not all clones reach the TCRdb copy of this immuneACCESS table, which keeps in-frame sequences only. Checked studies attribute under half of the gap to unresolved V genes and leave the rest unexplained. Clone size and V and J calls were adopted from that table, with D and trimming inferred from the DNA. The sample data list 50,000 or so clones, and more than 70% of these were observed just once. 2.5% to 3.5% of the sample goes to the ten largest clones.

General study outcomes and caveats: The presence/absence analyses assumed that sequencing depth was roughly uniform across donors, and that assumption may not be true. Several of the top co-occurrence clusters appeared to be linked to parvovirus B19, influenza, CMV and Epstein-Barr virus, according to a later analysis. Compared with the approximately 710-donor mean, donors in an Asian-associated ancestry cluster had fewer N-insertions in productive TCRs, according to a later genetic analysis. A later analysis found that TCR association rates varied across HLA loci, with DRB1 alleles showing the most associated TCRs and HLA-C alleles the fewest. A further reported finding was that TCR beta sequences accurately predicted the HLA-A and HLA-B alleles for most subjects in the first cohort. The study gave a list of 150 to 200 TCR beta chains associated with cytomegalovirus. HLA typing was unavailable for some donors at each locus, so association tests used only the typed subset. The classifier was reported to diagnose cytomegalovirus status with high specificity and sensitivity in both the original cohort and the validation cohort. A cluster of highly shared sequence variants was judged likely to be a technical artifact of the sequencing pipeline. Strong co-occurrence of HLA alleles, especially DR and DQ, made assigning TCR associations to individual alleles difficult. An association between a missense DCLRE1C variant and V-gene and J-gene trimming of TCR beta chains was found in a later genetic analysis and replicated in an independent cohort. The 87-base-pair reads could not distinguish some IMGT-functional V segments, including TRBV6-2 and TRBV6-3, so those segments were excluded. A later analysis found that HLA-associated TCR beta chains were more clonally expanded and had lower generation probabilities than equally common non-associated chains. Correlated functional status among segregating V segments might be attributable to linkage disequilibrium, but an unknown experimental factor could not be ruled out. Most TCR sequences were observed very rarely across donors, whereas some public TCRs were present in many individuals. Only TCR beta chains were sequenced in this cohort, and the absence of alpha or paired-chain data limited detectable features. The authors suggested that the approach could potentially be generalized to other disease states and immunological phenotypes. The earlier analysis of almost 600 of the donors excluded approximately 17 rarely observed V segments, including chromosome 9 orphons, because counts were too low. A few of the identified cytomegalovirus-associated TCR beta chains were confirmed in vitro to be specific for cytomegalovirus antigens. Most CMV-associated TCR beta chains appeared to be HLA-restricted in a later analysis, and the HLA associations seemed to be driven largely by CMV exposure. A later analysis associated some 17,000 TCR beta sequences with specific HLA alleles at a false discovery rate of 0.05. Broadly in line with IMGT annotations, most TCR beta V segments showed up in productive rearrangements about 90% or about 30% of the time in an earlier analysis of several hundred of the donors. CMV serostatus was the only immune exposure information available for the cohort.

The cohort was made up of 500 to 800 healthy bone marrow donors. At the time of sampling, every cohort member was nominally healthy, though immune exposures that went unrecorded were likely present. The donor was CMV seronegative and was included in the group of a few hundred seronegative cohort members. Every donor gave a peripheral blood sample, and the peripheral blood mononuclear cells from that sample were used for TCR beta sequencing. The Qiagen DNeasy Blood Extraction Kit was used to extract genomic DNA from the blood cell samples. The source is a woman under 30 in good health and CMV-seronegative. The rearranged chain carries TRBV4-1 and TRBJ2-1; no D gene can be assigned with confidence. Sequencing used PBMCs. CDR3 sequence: CASSQDLSSYNEQFF. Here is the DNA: TGCGCCAGCAGCCAAGACCTAAGCTCCTACAATGAGCAGTTCTTC.